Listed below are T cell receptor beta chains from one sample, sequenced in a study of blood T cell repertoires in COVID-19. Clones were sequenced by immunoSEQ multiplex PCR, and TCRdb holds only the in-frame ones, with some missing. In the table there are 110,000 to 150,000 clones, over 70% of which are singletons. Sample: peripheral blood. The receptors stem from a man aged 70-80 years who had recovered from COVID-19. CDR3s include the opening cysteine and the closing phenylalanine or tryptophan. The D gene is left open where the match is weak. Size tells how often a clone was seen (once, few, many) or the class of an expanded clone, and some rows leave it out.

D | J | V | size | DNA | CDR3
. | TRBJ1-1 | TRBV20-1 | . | TGCGGGATACGGGGGGACACTGAAGCTTTCTTT | CGIRGDTEAFF
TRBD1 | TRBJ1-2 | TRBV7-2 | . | TGTGCCAGCAGCTTAACAGGGGACTATGGCTACACCTTC | CASSLTGDYGYTF
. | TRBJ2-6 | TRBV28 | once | TGTGCCAGCAGTTTAGACAGCTCTGGGGCCAACGTCCTGACTTTC | CASSLDSSGANVLTF
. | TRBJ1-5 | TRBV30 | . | TGTGCCTGGAGTGTAGGGGAAAGCAATCAGCCCCAGCATTTT | CAWSVGESNQPQHF
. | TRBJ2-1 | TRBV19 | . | TGTGCCAGTAGTATACAAGTGGAGAATGAGCAGTTCTTC | CASSIQVENEQFF
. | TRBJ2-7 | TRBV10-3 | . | TGTGCCACCCGCCAGCGGGCCGACTCCTACGAGCAGTACTTC | CATRQRADSYEQYF
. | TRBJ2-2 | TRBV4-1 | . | TGCGCCAGCAGCCAGAAGATAGCGAGTTCGAACACCGGGGAGCTGTTTTTT | CASSQKIASSNTGELFF
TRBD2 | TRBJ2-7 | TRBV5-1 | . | TGCGCCAGCAGCTTGCGGGAGGCCCCCTACGAGCAGTACTTC | CASSLREAPYEQYF
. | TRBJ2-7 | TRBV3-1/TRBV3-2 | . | TGTGCCAGCAGCTCCGCCTACGAGCAGTACTTC | CASSSAYEQYF
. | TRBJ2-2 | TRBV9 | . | TGTGCCAGCAGCCAAGAGACTGTACCGGGGAAGCTGTTTTTT | CASSQETVPGKLFF
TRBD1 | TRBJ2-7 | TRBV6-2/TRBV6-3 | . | TGTGCCAGCAGTTATTTACAGGGGCCGTGGGACGAGCAGTACTTC | CASSYLQGPWDEQYF
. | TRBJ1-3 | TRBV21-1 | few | TGTGCCAGCAGCAAAGACAGGGGCAGAAACACCATATATTTT | CASSKDRGRNTIYF
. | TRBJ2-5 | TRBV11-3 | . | TGTGCCAGCAGCGAATCAGGCTTTCAAGAGACCCAGTACTTC | CASSESGFQETQYF
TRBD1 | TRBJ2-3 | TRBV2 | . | TGTGCCAGCAGTGGGACAGGGGTCGGGACAGATACGCAGTATTTT | CASSGTGVGTDTQYF
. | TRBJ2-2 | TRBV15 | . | TGTGCCACCAGCAGAGGGGGACTGCTCGGGGAGCTGTTTTTT | CATSRGGLLGELFF
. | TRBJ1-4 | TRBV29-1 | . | TGCAGCGTTGCGCAGGGTGATGAAAAACTGTTTTTT | CSVAQGDEKLFF
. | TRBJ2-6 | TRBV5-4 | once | TGTGCCAGCAGCTTGGGAACGAGCTCTGGGGCCAACGTCCTGACTTTC | CASSLGTSSGANVLTF
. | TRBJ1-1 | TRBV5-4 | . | TGTGCCAGCAGCTCCGGACAGTTTGAGAACACTGAAGCTTTCTTT | CASSSGQFENTEAFF
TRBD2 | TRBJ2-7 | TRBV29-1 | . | TGCAGCGCTAGGGGAGGGACCCCCTACGAGCAGTACTTC | CSARGGTPYEQYF
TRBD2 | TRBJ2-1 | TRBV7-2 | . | TGTGCCAGCCGTCCTGCGGGACTAGCGGGGAATGAGCAGTTCTTC | CASRPAGLAGNEQFF
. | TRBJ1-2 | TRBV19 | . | TGTGCCAGTAGTATAGCCGACAGCCTGGGGTATGGCTACACCTTC | CASSIADSLGYGYTF
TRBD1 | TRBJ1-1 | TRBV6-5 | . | TGTGCCAGCAGACCAGGACAGGGTGGGACTGAAGCTTTCTTT | CASRPGQGGTEAFF
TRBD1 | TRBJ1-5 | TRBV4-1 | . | TGCGCCAGCAGCCAAGTGGGACAGGGGGGCAATCAGCCCCAGCATTTT | CASSQVGQGGNQPQHF
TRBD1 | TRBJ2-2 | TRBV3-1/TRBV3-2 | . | TGTGCCAGCAGCCGGGGGGACAGGGCCGGGGAGCTGTTTTTT | CASSRGDRAGELFF
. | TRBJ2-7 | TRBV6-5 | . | TGTGCCAGCAGGCGAGACGGGACAACCTACGAGCAGTACTTC | CASRRDGTTYEQYF